This TCR beta chain was sequenced for a study of blood T cell repertoires in COVID-19. In the study overall: From T cells, B-cell-depleted T cells, or PBMCs came the material, which was cDNA or gDNA.

Germline CDR1 reads MNHEY; CDR2 reads SVGEGT. The CDR3 has 15 amino acids. Trimming cost V 2 bases and J 4 bases, with 9 bases left between them. The table came from immunoSEQ multiplex PCR; TCRdb's copy has only in-frame clones and leaves some out. This table has some 68,000 clones, nearly 90% appearing once. The V call is TRBV6-2 or TRBV6-3, the J call TRBJ1-6, with D possibly TRBD1 on 5 matching bases. Specimen: peripheral blood. The clonotype was recovered from a man aged 50-59 years with active COVID-19. CDR3 region: CASSYGRGYNSPLHF. The CDR3 DNA sequence: TGTGCCAGCAGTTACGGGAGGGGATATAATTCACCCCTCCACTTT.